This T cell receptor (beta chain) was obtained from a study of regulatory T cells in long-lasting Graves disease. The trim removed 0 bases at V and 1 base at J, leaving 3 bases unmatched. The CDR3 is 16 amino acids. Germline-derived CDR1 and CDR2 are SGHRS and YFSETQ. The time point denotes: newly diagnosed GD, antithyroid drugs for less than 3 months. Generation of the TCR library employed RNA extracted from PBMCs. The TCR beta library used iRepertoire HTBI primers with Arm-PCR amplification of CDR3. TCRdb used MiXCR to reprocess the multiplex PCR reads, holding one entry per CDR3 protein. In the table there are under 700,000 distinct CDR3 sequences, roughly a sixth of which are singletons. This same sample was also part of a study on T cells in Graves' hyperthyroidism and ophthalmopathy. That work contributes: Newly diagnosed hyperthyroidism patients aged 18 to 65 years had disease lasting under 2 months. A 13 V-J model separated ophthalmopathy from stable hyperthyroidism. The model anticipated ophthalmopathy a median around six months pre-onset.

This sequence was found in a middle-aged woman with Graves disease. Sequences were derived from peripheral blood mononuclear cells (PBMCs), sampled at new diagnosis, from a patient treated with antithyroid drugs. The chain combines TRBV5-1 with TRBJ2-3; 9 bases line up with TRBD1. The CDR3 is CASSLVGTGRTDTQYF. In DNA, the CDR3 is TGCGCCAGCAGCTTGGTGGGGACAGGGCGCACAGATACGCAGTATTTT. Full variable domain (outside the CDR3, taken from reference TRBV5-1 and TRBJ2-3): KAGVTQTPRYLIKTRGQQVTLSCSPISGHRSVSWYQQTPGQGLQFLFEYFSETQRNKGNFPGRFSGRQFSNSRSEMNVSTLELGDSALYLCASSLVGTGRTDTQYFGPGTRLTVL.